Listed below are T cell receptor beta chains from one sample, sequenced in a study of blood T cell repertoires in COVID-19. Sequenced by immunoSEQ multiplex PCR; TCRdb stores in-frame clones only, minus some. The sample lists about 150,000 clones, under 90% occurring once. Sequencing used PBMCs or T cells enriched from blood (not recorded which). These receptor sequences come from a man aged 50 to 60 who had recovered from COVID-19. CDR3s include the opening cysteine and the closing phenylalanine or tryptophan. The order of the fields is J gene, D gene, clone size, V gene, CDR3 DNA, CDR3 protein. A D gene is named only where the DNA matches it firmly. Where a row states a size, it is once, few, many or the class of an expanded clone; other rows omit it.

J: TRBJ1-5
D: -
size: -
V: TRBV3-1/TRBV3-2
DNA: TGTGCCAGCAGCCAAGATCGGGGGTATAATCAGCCCCAGCATTTT
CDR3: CASSQDRGYNQPQHF

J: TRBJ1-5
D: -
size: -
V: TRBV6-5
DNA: TGTGCCAGCAGGCACAACAATCAGCCCCAGCATTTT
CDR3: CASRHNNQPQHF

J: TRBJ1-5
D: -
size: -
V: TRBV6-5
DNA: TGTGCCAGCAGTCCGGGACATAGCAATCAGCCCCAGCATTTT
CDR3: CASSPGHSNQPQHF

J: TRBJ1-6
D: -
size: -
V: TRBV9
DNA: TGTGCCAGCAGCCCGGGGGTCAATAATTCACCCCTCCACTTT
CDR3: CASSPGVNNSPLHF

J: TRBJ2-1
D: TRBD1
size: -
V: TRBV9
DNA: TGTGCCAGCAGCCCTATACCCGGGACAGGGGAATACAATGAGCAGTTCTTC
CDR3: CASSPIPGTGEYNEQFF

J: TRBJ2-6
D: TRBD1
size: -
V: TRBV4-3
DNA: TGCGCCAGCAGCCAAGGACAGGGTGGGGCCAACGTCCTGACTTTC
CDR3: CASSQGQGGANVLTF

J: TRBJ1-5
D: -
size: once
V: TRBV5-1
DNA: TGCGCCAGCAGCCCCGAGGGCACTCAGCCCCAGCATTTT
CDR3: CASSPEGTQPQHF

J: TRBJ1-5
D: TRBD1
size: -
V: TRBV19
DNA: TGTGCCAGTAGTACCACGGGACAGAGCAATCAGCCCCAGCATTTT
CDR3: CASSTTGQSNQPQHF

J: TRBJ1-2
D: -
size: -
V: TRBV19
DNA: TGTGCCAGTAGTATACGGGAGCCCGGGATGGGTAACTATGGCTACACCTTC
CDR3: CASSIREPGMGNYGYTF

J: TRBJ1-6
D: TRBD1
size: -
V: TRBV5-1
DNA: TGCGCCAGCAGTCAGGCAGGGGGCTCTAATTCACCCCTCCACTTT
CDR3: CASSQAGGSNSPLHF

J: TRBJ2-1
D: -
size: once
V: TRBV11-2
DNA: TGTGCCAGCAGCACAGTCCCTGAGAAGCAGTTCTTC
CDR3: CASSTVPEKQFF

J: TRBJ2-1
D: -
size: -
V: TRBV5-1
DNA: TGCGCCAGCAGCCCCAGGCAAAGCTCCTACAATGAGCAGTTCTTC
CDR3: CASSPRQSSYNEQFF

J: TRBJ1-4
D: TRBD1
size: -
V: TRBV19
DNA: TGTGCCAGTAGTATGGGACAGGGGAACAATGAAAAACTGTTTTTT
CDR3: CASSMGQGNNEKLFF

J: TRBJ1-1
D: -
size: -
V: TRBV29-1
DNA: TGCAGCGTCGGGAGCATGAACACTGAAGCTTTCTTT
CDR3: CSVGSMNTEAFF

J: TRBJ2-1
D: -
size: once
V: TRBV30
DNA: TGTGCCTGGAACAGCGGCTCCTACAATGAGCAGTTCTTC
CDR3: CAWNSGSYNEQFF

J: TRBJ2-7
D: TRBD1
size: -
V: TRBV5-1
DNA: TGCGCCAGCAGCATGGGCCGGGCAGGGGGAATCTTCGAGCAGTACTTC
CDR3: CASSMGRAGGIFEQYF

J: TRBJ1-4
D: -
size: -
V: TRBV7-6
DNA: TGTGCCAGCAGCAGCCATCAGGGAGGGTGGGCGGAAAAACTGTTTTTT
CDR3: CASSSHQGGWAEKLFF

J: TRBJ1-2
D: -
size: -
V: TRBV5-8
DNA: TGTGCCAGCAGCCCGCTGGGGACTTTCACCTATGGCTACACCTTC
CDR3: CASSPLGTFTYGYTF

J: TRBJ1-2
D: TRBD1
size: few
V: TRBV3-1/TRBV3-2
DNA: TGTGCCAGCAGCCAAGATAATATCGGGACAGGCGCCAATAAAGGCTACGGCTACACCTTC
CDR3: CASSQDNIGTGANKGYGYTF

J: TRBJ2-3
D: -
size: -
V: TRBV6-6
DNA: TGTGCCAGCAGCCAGGGGGATACGCAGTATTTT
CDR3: CASSQGDTQYF